A selection of T cell receptor beta chains follows, all from one sample in a study of T-cell reconstitution after alpha-beta-depleted transplantation in children. MiXCR, run by TCRdb on the PCR reads, gives a single entry per CDR3 protein. The sample comprises fewer than 700,000 distinct CDR3 sequences, roughly 13% of which are singletons, and over 2% rests with the top ten. The sample in question was PBMCs, mostly from graft donor cells, obtained 360 days after TCRalphabeta/CD19-depleted stem cell transplant. Every receptor here comes from a male patient aged 10 to 17 who had a stem cell transplant for acute myeloid leukemia, so the T cells may come from the graft donor. CDR3s include the opening cysteine and the closing phenylalanine or tryptophan. A D gene is named only where the DNA matches it firmly. The size field is filled for only some rows; it gives once, few, many or a size class.

TGCGCCAGCAGCTTGAACAGGGGACCCGAGCAGTACTTC,CASSLNRGPEQYF,TRBJ2-7,TRBD1,.,13,TRBV5-1
TGCAGTGCTCGGCTGGGGGGGAGAGAAAAACTGTTTTTT,CSARLGGREKLFF,TRBJ1-4,.,.,13,TRBV20-1
TGTGCCAGCAGCCAAGATCAACAAGACGGAAACACCATATATTTT,CASSQDQQDGNTIYF,TRBJ1-3,.,once,15,TRBV3-1
TGTGCCAGCAGCCAAGACCAGGGCAGCACCACGACGTACTTC,CASSQDQGSTTTYF,TRBJ2-7,.,few,14,TRBV4-2
TGTGCCAGCAGTTTCGGGCATGGGTCCTACGAGCAGTACTTC,CASSFGHGSYEQYF,TRBJ2-7,.,.,14,TRBV27
TGTGCCTGGAGTGTAAACGAGGGGGTGACTGAAGCTTTCTTT,CAWSVNEGVTEAFF,TRBJ1-1,.,.,14,TRBV30
TGTGCCAGCAGCGGGAATTACCGGGACAGCAGAAATGAAAAACTGTTTTTT,CASSGNYRDSRNEKLFF,TRBJ1-4,TRBD1,few,17,TRBV9
TGCGCCAGCAGCCATCCCGGCACTAGATGGGCCGGGGAGCTGTTTTTT,CASSHPGTRWAGELFF,TRBJ2-2,.,many,16,TRBV4-3
TGCAGTGCCGATCCACAGGGGGCCCCGAGGTTCTATGGCTACACCTTC,CSADPQGAPRFYGYTF,TRBJ1-2,TRBD1,few,16,TRBV20-1
TGTGCCAGCAGTGTTATGGAGACAGGCCTAAAAGAGACCCAGTACTTC,CASSVMETGLKETQYF,TRBJ2-5,.,few,16,TRBV6-2/TRBV6-3
TGCAGCGTTGTATTGCGGGAGCGGGGAGAGACCCAGTACTTC,CSVVLRERGETQYF,TRBJ2-5,TRBD2,few,14,TRBV29-1
TGTGCCAGCAGCTTAGAGCCCAGGTTGAACACCGGGGAGCTGTTTTTT,CASSLEPRLNTGELFF,TRBJ2-2,.,.,16,TRBV7-6
TGTGCCAGCAACGAGGACAGGGGATTCGGCACAGATACGCAGTATTTT,CASNEDRGFGTDTQYF,TRBJ2-3,TRBD1,few,16,TRBV27
TGCAGTGCTCAACTAGCGGGAGTTGGCACAGATACGCAGTATTTT,CSAQLAGVGTDTQYF,TRBJ2-3,TRBD2,few,15,TRBV20-1
TGTGCCAGCACTTCTCCGACGGGGGTAGCGCAGTATTTT,CASTSPTGVAQYF,TRBJ2-3,.,few,13,TRBV12-3/TRBV12-4
TGTGCCAGCAGTTTAGCGGCAGATCAGCCCCAGCATTTT,CASSLAADQPQHF,TRBJ1-5,.,few,13,TRBV28
TGCGCCAGCAGCCCCTTCGGTGTGGCCTACGAGCAGTACTTC,CASSPFGVAYEQYF,TRBJ2-7,.,.,14,TRBV5-1
TGCGCCAGCAGCTTGGCACAGGGGGCCACTGAAGCTTTCTTT,CASSLAQGATEAFF,TRBJ1-1,TRBD1,many,14,TRBV5-1